These T cell receptor beta chains were read from a single sample in a study of beta chain features in type 1 diabetes. Generated by immunoSEQ multiplex PCR, the TCRdb table keeps only in-frame clones and is missing some. The table lists around 280,000 clones, under 8.5% of them singletons. The source material was central memory CD4+ T cells from blood. Every receptor here comes from a woman younger than 30 in good health. Each CDR3 is given with its conserved first and last residue. The D gene is left open where the match is weak. Not every row has a clone size; where given, it reads once, few, many or a size class.

clone_size	d_call	j_call	v_call	cdr3_aa	cdr3_nt
few	NA	TRBJ2-1	TRBV7-2	CASRGRQGNYNEQFF	TGTGCCAGCCGGGGGAGGCAGGGCAACTACAATGAGCAGTTCTTC
NA	NA	TRBJ2-1	TRBV29-1	CSVDGGVQFF	TGCAGCGTTGACGGCGGGGTGCAGTTCTTC
NA	NA	TRBJ1-4	TRBV16	CASSQYVQTDEKLFF	TGTGCCAGCAGCCAATATGTCCAAACTGATGAAAAACTGTTTTTT
NA	NA	TRBJ1-6	TRBV27	CASRGQLGSPLHF	TGTGCCAGCAGGGGACAATTAGGTTCACCCCTCCACTTT
NA	NA	TRBJ2-3	TRBV5-5	CASSKDTDTQYF	TGTGCCAGCAGCAAAGACACAGATACGCAGTATTTT
few	NA	TRBJ2-6	TRBV27	CASRTLEKGLAGANVLTF	TGTGCCAGCAGAACCCTAGAGAAGGGATTAGCCGGGGCCAACGTCCTGACTTTC
few	TRBD1	TRBJ2-7	TRBV30	CAWAPGQGAEQYF	TGTGCCTGGGCTCCGGGACAGGGCGCCGAGCAGTACTTC
few	NA	TRBJ2-1	TRBV5-1	CASSVETLDEQFF	TGCGCCAGCAGCGTGGAAACGTTGGATGAGCAGTTCTTC
few	TRBD1	TRBJ2-7	TRBV7-2	CASSLPDRAGYEQYF	TGTGCCAGCAGCTTACCCGACAGGGCGGGCTACGAGCAGTACTTC
NA	TRBD1	TRBJ2-1	TRBV15	CATSSWTGRNEQFF	TGTGCCACCAGCAGCTGGACAGGTAGGAATGAGCAGTTCTTC
NA	NA	TRBJ2-6	TRBV6-5	CASRRTVGANVLTF	TGTGCCAGCAGGCGGACAGTTGGGGCCAACGTCCTGACTTTC
few	NA	TRBJ2-1	TRBV29-1	CSVIPGGFYNEQFF	TGCAGCGTTATCCCCGGGGGTTTCTACAATGAGCAGTTCTTC
NA	TRBD2	TRBJ2-4	TRBV7-3	CASSFLLAGMGRVDIQYF	TGTGCCAGCAGCTTCTTACTAGCGGGAATGGGTAGGGTGGACATTCAGTACTTC
NA	NA	TRBJ2-1	TRBV21-1	CASSKGAGGFRGNEQFF	TGTGCCAGCAGCAAAGGAGCCGGCGGCTTTCGAGGCAATGAGCAGTTCTTC
few	NA	TRBJ2-1	TRBV2	CASSTHNEQFF	TGTGCCAGCAGTACCCACAATGAGCAGTTCTTC
NA	NA	TRBJ1-1	TRBV7-6	CASSLGPVGRVNTEAFF	TGTGCCAGCAGCTTGGGACCGGTTGGGCGGGTGAACACTGAAGCTTTCTTT
few	NA	TRBJ2-7	TRBV2	CASSEAQGGEQYF	TGTGCCAGCAGTGAGGCCCAGGGTGGCGAGCAGTACTTC
few	NA	TRBJ1-2	TRBV5-1	CASSLSQIYGYTF	TGCGCCAGCAGCTTGTCCCAGATCTATGGCTACACCTTC
NA	NA	TRBJ1-6	TRBV6-5	CASSYDRSNSPLHF	TGTGCCAGCAGTTACGACAGAAGTAATTCACCCCTCCACTTT
many	NA	TRBJ1-2	TRBV4-1	CASSGEATANYGYTF	TGCGCCAGCAGCGGGGAGGCGACAGCAAACTATGGCTACACCTTC
few	NA	TRBJ2-2	TRBV19	CASTPRWGFGELFF	TGTGCCAGTACCCCCAGATGGGGGTTCGGGGAGCTGTTTTTT
few	TRBD1	TRBJ2-7	TRBV18	CASSQTGGSEQYF	TGTGCCAGCTCGCAAACAGGGGGCTCCGAGCAGTACTTC
few	TRBD1	TRBJ1-2	TRBV6-1	CASSEPGQPDNYGYTF	TGTGCCAGCAGTGAGCCGGGACAGCCGGATAACTATGGCTACACCTTC
few	NA	TRBJ2-2	TRBV7-2	CASSLDGGRRGELFF	TGTGCCAGCAGCTTAGATGGTGGCAGAAGGGGGGAGCTGTTTTTT
NA	NA	TRBJ1-6	TRBV9	CASSVEWGTDSPLHF	TGTGCCAGCAGCGTAGAATGGGGGACGGATTCACCCCTCCACTTT
few	TRBD2	TRBJ2-3	TRBV5-1	CASSLASASGVWTDTQYF	TGCGCCAGCAGCTTGGCCTCGGCTAGCGGGGTTTGGACAGATACGCAGTATTTT
NA	NA	TRBJ2-3	TRBV7-3	CASSLLRTDTQYF	TGTGCCAGCAGCTTATTGCGCACAGATACGCAGTATTTT
few	TRBD1	TRBJ1-2	TRBV29-1	CSVAGGPGGLNYGYTF	TGCAGCGTTGCCGGTGGGCCAGGGGGCTTAAACTATGGCTACACCTTC
NA	NA	TRBJ2-1	TRBV7-9	CASSLGTEDEQFF	TGTGCCAGCAGCTTAGGAACAGAGGATGAGCAGTTCTTC
NA	NA	TRBJ2-2	TRBV9	CASSVGPHTGELFF	TGTGCCAGCAGCGTAGGGCCCCACACCGGGGAGCTGTTTTTT
NA	TRBD1	TRBJ1-5	TRBV10-3	CAISEDRANQPQHF	TGTGCCATCAGTGAGGACAGGGCTAATCAGCCCCAGCATTTT
NA	TRBD1	TRBJ1-2	TRBV4-2	CASSPDRGRSDYGYTF	TGTGCCAGCAGCCCGGACAGGGGGAGATCCGACTATGGCTACACCTTC
few	NA	TRBJ2-7	TRBV7-9	CASSFEIVAYEQHF	TGTGCCAGCAGCTTTGAGATTGTGGCCTACGAGCAGCACTTC
few	NA	TRBJ2-5	TRBV6-6	CASSPGRETQYF	TGTGCCAGCAGTCCCGGCCGCGAGACCCAGTACTTC
NA	NA	TRBJ1-1	TRBV7-9	CASSSPGRDLNTEAFF	TGTGCCAGCAGCTCCCCCGGGCGGGATCTGAACACTGAAGCTTTCTTT
many	NA	TRBJ2-1	TRBV28	CASTGASRSDNEQFF	TGTGCCAGCACCGGTGCAAGCCGTAGCGACAATGAGCAGTTCTTC
few	NA	TRBJ1-6	TRBV21-1	CASSKNSPQGSSPLHF	TGTGCCAGCAGCAAAAATTCGCCACAGGGTAGTTCACCCCTCCACTTT
NA	NA	TRBJ1-1	TRBV7-9	CASSVGPVTEAFF	TGTGCCAGCAGTGTGGGGCCGGTCACTGAAGCTTTCTTT
many	TRBD1	TRBJ2-2	TRBV4-2	CASSRGQGAGELFF	TGTGCCAGCAGCCGAGGACAGGGGGCCGGGGAGCTGTTTTTT
NA	TRBD1	TRBJ2-7	TRBV30	CAGQGRNYEQYF	TGTGCCGGACAGGGGCGAAACTACGAGCAGTACTTC
few	TRBD2	TRBJ2-7	TRBV30	CAWSRLASGRRTYEQYF	TGTGCCTGGAGTAGGCTGGCTAGCGGGAGGAGAACCTACGAGCAGTACTTC
NA	TRBD1	TRBJ1-3	TRBV28	CASSFSGTAPLSSGNTIYF	TGTGCCAGCAGTTTCTCCGGGACAGCTCCCCTCAGCTCTGGAAACACCATATATTTT
many	NA	TRBJ2-3	TRBV7-2	CASSLSPDTQYF	TGTGCCAGCAGCTTATCGCCGGATACGCAGTATTTT
few	NA	TRBJ2-7	TRBV30	CAWRAGFGGSEQYF	TGTGCCTGGAGGGCCGGATTTGGTGGGAGCGAGCAGTACTTC
few	NA	TRBJ1-5	TRBV7-9	CASSLWAGRGGPQHF	TGTGCCAGCAGCTTATGGGCAGGGCGGGGAGGGCCCCAGCATTTT
few	NA	TRBJ2-1	TRBV7-9	CASSRRSGDNNEQFF	TGTGCCAGCAGCCGCCGGAGTGGGGACAACAATGAGCAGTTCTTC
many	NA	TRBJ1-6	TRBV28	CASGGRSNSPLHF	TGTGCCAGCGGGGGACGGTCCAATTCACCCCTCCACTTT
NA	NA	TRBJ1-4	TRBV30	CAWSGGHEKLFF	TGTGCCTGGAGTGGGGGTCACGAAAAACTGTTTTTT
few	NA	TRBJ2-6	TRBV7-9	CASSYRGGSGANVLTF	TGTGCCAGCAGCTATCGAGGGGGCTCTGGGGCCAACGTCCTGACTTTC
many	NA	TRBJ2-7	TRBV7-2	CASSLDWTSEQYF	TGTGCCAGCAGCTTAGACTGGACCTCAGAGCAGTACTTC
NA	NA	TRBJ1-1	TRBV11-3	CASSLEADTEAFF	TGTGCCAGCAGCTTAGAGGCGGATACTGAAGCTTTCTTT
few	TRBD1	TRBJ2-1	TRBV5-1	CASSKPGQPNNEQFF	TGCGCCAGCAGTAAACCGGGACAGCCTAACAATGAGCAGTTCTTC
NA	NA	TRBJ2-1	TRBV20-1	CSASYSEQFF	TGCAGTGCCTCCTACAGTGAGCAGTTCTTC
few	TRBD1	TRBJ1-2	TRBV4-3	CASSHQYPQGDYGYTF	TGCGCCAGCAGCCACCAATACCCCCAGGGGGACTATGGCTACACCTTC
few	NA	TRBJ2-2	TRBV19	CASIQAFPGELFF	TGTGCCAGTATACAGGCCTTCCCCGGGGAGCTGTTTTTT